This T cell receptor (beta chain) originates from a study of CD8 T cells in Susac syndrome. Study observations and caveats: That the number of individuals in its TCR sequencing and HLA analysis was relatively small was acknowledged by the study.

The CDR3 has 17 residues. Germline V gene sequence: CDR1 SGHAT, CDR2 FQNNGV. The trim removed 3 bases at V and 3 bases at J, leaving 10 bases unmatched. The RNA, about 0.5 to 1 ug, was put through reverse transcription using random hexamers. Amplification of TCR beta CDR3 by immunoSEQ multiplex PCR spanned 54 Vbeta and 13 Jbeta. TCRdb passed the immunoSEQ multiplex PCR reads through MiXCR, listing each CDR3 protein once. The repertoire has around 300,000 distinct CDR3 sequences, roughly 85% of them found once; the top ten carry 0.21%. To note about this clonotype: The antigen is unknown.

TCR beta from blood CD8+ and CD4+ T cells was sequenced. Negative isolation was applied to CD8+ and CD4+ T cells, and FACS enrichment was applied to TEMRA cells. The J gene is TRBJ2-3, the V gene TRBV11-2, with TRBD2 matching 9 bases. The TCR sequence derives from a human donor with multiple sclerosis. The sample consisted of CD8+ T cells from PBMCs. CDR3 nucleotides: TGTGCCAGCAGCTTTGTAGTAGCGGGAGAGGAAACAGATACGCAGTATTTT. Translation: CASSFVVAGEETDTQYF.